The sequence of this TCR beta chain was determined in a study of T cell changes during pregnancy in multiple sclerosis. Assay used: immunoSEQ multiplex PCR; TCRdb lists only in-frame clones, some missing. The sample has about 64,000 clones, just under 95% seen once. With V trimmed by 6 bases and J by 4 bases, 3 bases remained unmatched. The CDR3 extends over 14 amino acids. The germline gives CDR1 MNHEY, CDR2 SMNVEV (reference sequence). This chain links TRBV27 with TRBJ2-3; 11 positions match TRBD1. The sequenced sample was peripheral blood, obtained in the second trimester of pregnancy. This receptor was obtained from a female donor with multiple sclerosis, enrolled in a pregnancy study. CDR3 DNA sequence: TGTGCCAGCAGAGGACAGGGGGCATCAGATACGCAGTATTTT. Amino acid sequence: CASRGQGASDTQYF.